These 21 T cell receptor beta chains came from one sample sequenced in a study of blood T cell repertoires in COVID-19. The method was immunoSEQ multiplex PCR; TCRdb's version includes in-frame clones alone and lacks a portion of them. Among tens of thousands of clones listed, roughly 90% were seen once. Sequenced material: peripheral blood. The receptors shown here come from a human donor in a cohort sampled during active COVID-19.

The chain joins TRBV5-1 to TRBJ1-2; possible D gene TRBD1, 6 bases. This CDR3 spans 15 amino acids. Trimming shortened V by 4 bases and J by 1 base, and 14 bases separated the two germline ends. CDR1 and CDR2 (germline): SGHRS, YFSETQ. CDR3 residues: CASSTQQGFNYGYTF. The DNA for the CDR3 is TGCGCCAGCAGCACGCAACAGGGATTTAACTATGGCTACACCTTC. Full variable domain (missing parts from reference TRBV5-1 and TRBJ1-2): KAGVTQTPRYLIKTRGQQVTLSCSPISGHRSVSWYQQTPGQGLQFLFEYFSETQRNKGNFPGRFSGRQFSNSRSEMNVSTLELGDSALYLCASSTQQGFNYGYTFGSGTRLTVV.

CDR3 residues: CASSSMATEYGYTF. In nucleotides, the CDR3 is TGTGCCAGCAGCTCCATGGCGACAGAGTATGGCTACACCTTC. V gene TRBV7-9 combines with J gene TRBJ1-2; possibly TRBD1 for D (5 bases). Germline V lookup: CDR1 SEHNR, CDR2 FQNEAQ (reference sequence). The CDR3 loop spans 14 amino acids. The ends were cut back, 4 bases at V and 5 bases at J, with 14 bases in the middle.

J is TRBJ1-6 and V is TRBV7-9; D remains ambiguous. Trimming shortened V by 5 bases and J by 7 bases, and 3 bases separated the two germline ends. CDR1 SEHNR and CDR2 FQNEAQ come from the germline V gene (reference sequence). The CDR3 runs 11 residues. For the CDR3, the DNA is TGTGCCAGCAGCGAGAATTCACCCCTCCACTTT. This sequence encodes CASSENSPLHF.

The CDR3 DNA follows: TGTGCCAGCAGCTTGCGCTCCTCCCAGGTGAACACCGGGGAGCTGTTTTTT. This gives the protein CASSLRSSQVNTGELFF. V usage is TRBV5-8 and J usage is TRBJ2-2; D not resolved. Germline loops: CDR1 SGHTS, CDR2 YDEGEE. V was trimmed by 1 base and J by 1 base, leaving 14 bases between them. The CDR3 covers 17 residues.

This clone was observed a single time. This rearrangement joins TRBV11-3 to TRBJ2-3; 7 bases line up with TRBD1. Germline V gene data show CDR1 as SGHNT and CDR2 as YENEEA. With 5 bases clipped from V and 3 bases from J, the junction kept 8 bases outside the gene matches. The CDR3 runs to 15 residues. The CDR3 loop is CASSPGQLETDTQYF. The CDR3 coding sequence is TGTGCCAGCAGCCCGGGACAGCTTGAAACAGATACGCAGTATTTT.

The rearrangement uses TRBV6-5 and TRBJ2-3; TRBD1 matches 8 bases. Germline CDR1 reads MNHEY; CDR2 reads SVGAGI. V lost 4 bases to trimming and J lost 4 bases; unmatched junction nucleotides: 7. The CDR3 sequence is 15 residues long. The CDR3, as DNA: TGTGCCAGCAGTTCTGACAGGGGAGTAGCAGATACGCAGTATTTT. Translated, it gives CASSSDRGVADTQYF.

The CDR3 here is CASTSSPGLAGGPGTDTQYF. The DNA for the CDR3 is TGTGCCAGCACCTCCTCCCCCGGGCTAGCGGGGGGGCCTGGCACAGATACGCAGTATTTT. V and J are TRBV7-9 and TRBJ2-3; 12 bases line up with TRBD2. This CDR3 has 20 amino acids. The germline V gene has CDR1 SEHNR and CDR2 FQNEAQ (reference sequence). V lost 7 bases to trimming and J lost 1 base; unmatched junction nucleotides: 18.

Here the CDR3 reads CASSLDGGSGYGYTF. CDR3 in DNA: TGTGCCAGCAGCTTAGATGGAGGGTCAGGCTATGGCTACACCTTC. The chain combines TRBV7-2 with TRBJ1-2; D unresolved. Germline CDR1 is SGHTA and CDR2 is FQGNSA. The CDR3 runs 15 residues. Trimming stripped 1 base from V and 4 bases from J, with 13 bases between.

This rearrangement joins TRBV9 to TRBJ2-1; weak D call: TRBD1 (5 bases). The CDR3 length is 16 residues. V shed 0 bases and J shed 0 bases, with 10 bases lying between them. The germline V gene encodes CDR1 SGDLS and CDR2 YYNGEE. The CDR3: CASSVVGESSYNEQFF. CDR3 in DNA: TGTGCCAGCAGCGTAGTAGGGGAAAGCTCCTACAATGAGCAGTTCTTC.

The chain has TRBV19 and TRBJ2-7, with D perhaps TRBD1 (5 bases). The V gene lost 1 base and the J gene lost 3 bases, with 7 bases spanning the gap. The germline CDR1 and CDR2 sequences are LNHDA and SQIVND (reference sequence). CDR3 length: 13 amino acids. The chain's CDR3 is CASSIGQGYEQYF. CDR3 nucleotide sequence: TGTGCCAGTAGTATAGGGCAGGGCTACGAGCAGTACTTC.

The chain links TRBV27 to TRBJ1-5; TRBD1 matches at 8 bases. Unmatched junction bases numbered 3, after V lost 8 bases and J lost 6 bases. Germline CDR1 and CDR2: MNHEY and SMNVEV (reference sequence). The CDR3 sequence is 12 residues long. DNA of the CDR3: TGTGCCAGCGGACAGGGATTTCAGCCCCAGCATTTT. It codes for CASGQGFQPQHF.

The V and J genes are TRBV5-6 and TRBJ1-1; maybe TRBD1 (6 bases). V was clipped by 2 bases and J by 8 bases, with 7 bases between them. The CDR3 has 11 amino acids. The germline V gene encodes CDR1 SGHDT and CDR2 YYEEEE. The CDR3 protein is CASSFRGEAFF. As DNA, the CDR3 is TGTGCCAGCAGCTTCAGGGGAGAAGCTTTCTTT. The full variable domain, its missing parts supplied by reference TRBV5-6 and TRBJ1-1, is DAGVTQSPTHLIKTRGQQVTLRCSPKSGHDTVSWYQQALGQGPQFIFQYYEEEERQRGNFPDRFSGHQFPNYSSELNVNALLLGDSALYLCASSFRGEAFFGQGTRLTVV.

The chain links TRBV9 to TRBJ2-2; D may be TRBD2 (6 bases). Germline assignment: CDR1 SGDLS and CDR2 YYNGEE. V was cut by 2 bases and J by 7 bases, with 6 bases left in between. This CDR3 has 12 amino acids. Here the CDR3 reads CASSVGGGELFF. The CDR3, as DNA: TGTGCCAGCAGCGTGGGGGGCGGGGAGCTGTTTTTT.

J is TRBJ1-3 and V is TRBV5-6; 9 bases fit TRBD1. V was pared by 4 bases and J by 2 bases, with 4 bases of the junction left unmatched. Per germline, CDR1 SGHDT and CDR2 YYEEEE. The CDR3 sequence is 15 residues long. The CDR3 DNA reads TGTGCCAGCAGCCGGGGACAGGGCCCTGGAAACACCATATATTTT. As protein: CASSRGQGPGNTIYF.

This sequence joins TRBV11-2 and TRBJ1-1, with TRBD1 matching over 12 bases. V lost 3 bases, J lost 3 bases, and 11 bases stayed unmatched. Germline V CDR1 and CDR2: SGHAT, FQNNGV. The CDR3 spans 18 residues. Here the CDR3 DNA reads TGTGCCAGCAGCTTTTTGGGAACCGGGACAGGGGGCCACACTGAAGCTTTCTTT. This encodes CASSFLGTGTGGHTEAFF.

The chain couples TRBV5-4 to TRBJ2-7, with 7 bases fitting TRBD2. This CDR3 spans 14 amino acids. Trimming cost V 4 bases and J 0 bases; bases outside gene matches: 4. Germline CDR1 is SGHNT and CDR2 is YYREEE (reference sequence). This CDR3 is CASSGRGFSYEQYF. The CDR3 DNA is TGTGCCAGCAGCGGGCGGGGGTTCTCCTACGAGCAGTACTTC. The full variable domain, its missing parts supplied by reference TRBV5-4 and TRBJ2-7, is ETGVTQSPTHLIKTRGQQVTLRCSSQSGHNTVSWYQQALGQGPQFIFQYYREEENGRGNFPPRFSGLQFPNYSSELNVNALELDDSALYLCASSGRGFSYEQYFGPGTRLTVT.

V usage is TRBV7-9 and J usage is TRBJ2-6; D perhaps matches TRBD1 (6 bases). V was shortened by 5 bases and J by 0 bases, with 14 bases between the two germline ends. The CDR3 consists of 17 residues. The germline V gene encodes CDR1 SEHNR and CDR2 FQNEAQ (reference sequence). The CDR3 here is CASSLPTGYSGANVLTF. CDR3 nucleotides: TGTGCCAGCAGCCTACCGACAGGTTACTCTGGGGCCAACGTCCTGACTTTC.

Only one count was recorded for this clone. The rearrangement uses TRBV7-9 and TRBJ2-5; 12 nucleotides align to TRBD2. Germline CDR1 is SEHNR and CDR2 is FQNEAQ (reference sequence). With 5 bases clipped from V and 4 bases from J, the junction kept 8 bases outside the gene matches. CDR3 size: 16 residues. The CDR3 spells CASSPRLAGGPETQYF. The CDR3 DNA follows: TGTGCCAGCAGCCCCCGGCTAGCGGGGGGGCCAGAGACCCAGTACTTC.

The chain employs TRBV18 and TRBJ2-5, with D perhaps TRBD1 (6 bases). V shed 6 bases and J shed 4 bases, with 18 bases lying between them. This CDR3 is built from 15 residues. The germline CDR1 and CDR2 sequences are KGHSH and LQKENI. The CDR3, as DNA: TGTGCCAGCTCCCCCACAGGGACGGCTTCAGAGACCCAGTACTTC. Amino acids: CASSPTGTASETQYF.

The rearrangement joins TRBV3-1 (or the pseudogene TRBV3-2) to TRBJ2-2, with D perhaps matching TRBD1 (5 bases). Germline lookup yields CDR1 LGHDT and CDR2 YNNKEL (reference sequence). The V end was cut by 0 bases, the J end by 4 bases, with 9 bases between. The CDR3 has 15 residues. CDR3 nucleotides: TGTGCCAGCAGCCAAGAGGGGCCGCGCACCGGGGAGCTGTTTTTT. Translation: CASSQEGPRTGELFF.

The chain uses TRBV10-3 and TRBJ1-4; a weak D match, TRBD1 (5 bases). Trimming stripped 8 bases from V and 5 bases from J, with 21 bases between. CDR1 is ENHRY, CDR2 SYGVKD, per germline. This CDR3 contains 16 residues. The CDR3 loop is CAIGNTGLLGNEKLFF. The CDR3 bases are TGTGCCATCGGGAACACGGGACTTCTCGGGAATGAAAAACTGTTTTTT.